These 14 T cell receptor beta chains originate from one sample sequenced in a study of cytotoxic CD8 clonotypes in ibrutinib-treated CLL. Libraries were prepared by immunoSEQ multiplex PCR; TCRdb keeps only in-frame clonotypes and omits some of them. The sample has under 300,000 clones; around 69% are singletons. Sequences were derived from PBMCs, sampled at disease progression, from a patient treated with ibrutinib. Every receptor here comes from a human donor with chronic lymphocytic leukemia.

The rearrangement uses TRBV2 and TRBJ1-5, with 9 nucleotides matching TRBD1. The CDR3 spans 14 residues. Per the germline V gene, CDR1 is SNHLY and CDR2 is FYNNEI. V was pared by 6 bases and J by 6 bases, with 6 bases of the junction left unmatched. The CDR3 sequence: CASRGQGPGQPQHF. Here the CDR3 DNA reads TGTGCCAGCAGGGGACAGGGTCCGGGTCAGCCCCAGCATTTT.

The table lists this clone with a few counts. The chain combines TRBV27 with TRBJ2-2; weak D call: TRBD1 (5 bases). Trimming removed 6 bases from V and 0 bases from J, with 14 bases in between. The CDR3 is 16 residues long. Looked up from germline, CDR1 is MNHEY and CDR2 is SMNVEV (reference sequence). CDR3 in amino acids: CASSRQTKTNTGELFF. The CDR3 nucleotides are TGTGCCAGCAGCAGACAGACAAAAACGAACACCGGGGAGCTGTTTTTT.

V is TRBV6-5 and J is TRBJ1-3; the D is unclear. Trimming shortened V by 2 bases and J by 0 bases, and 11 bases separated the two germline ends. The germline V gene has CDR1 MNHEY and CDR2 SVGAGI. The CDR3 runs 16 residues. The CDR3 nucleotides are TGTGCCAGCAGTTACGCGGCAGACTCCTCTGGAAACACCATATATTTT. Amino acids: CASSYAADSSGNTIYF.

This clone was detected a few times. The J gene is TRBJ2-5, the V gene TRBV9, with unresolved D. The CDR3 consists of 14 residues. CDR1 and CDR2 from the germline V gene are SGDLS and YYNGEE. Trimming cost V 4 bases and J 8 bases, with 18 bases left between them. CDR3: CASSPTMGSPTQYF. In DNA, the CDR3 is TGTGCCAGCAGCCCCACGATGGGGTCCCCCACCCAGTACTTC. The full variable domain, rest sourced from reference TRBV9 and TRBJ2-5, is DSGVTQTPKHLITATGQRVTLRCSPRSGDLSVYWYQQSLDQGLQFLIQYYNGEERAKGNILERFSAQQFPDLHSELNLSSLELGDSALYFCASSPTMGSPTQYFGPGTRLLVL.

The V call is TRBV11-2, the J call TRBJ2-5, with D unresolved. The J call could be wrong; TRBJ2-7 is a better fit for the DNA end. The CDR3 has 12 residues. Germline-derived CDR1 and CDR2 are SGHAT and FQNNGV. CDR3 region: CASSFSDHEQYF. As DNA, the CDR3 is TGTGCCAGCAGCTTTTCGGACCACGAGCAGTACTTC.

The chain combines TRBV27 with TRBJ2-3, with no clear D. Germline V gives CDR1 MNHEY, CDR2 SMNVEV (reference sequence). The CDR3 totals 13 residues. The V end lost 3 bases, the J end lost 5 bases, and 9 bases lay between the germline ends. CDR3 bases: TGTGCCAGCAGTTTTGAAACGGGAGATACGCAGTATTTT. It yields the protein CASSFETGDTQYF.

The chain is built from TRBV7-9 and TRBJ2-1; 8 nucleotides line up with TRBD1. The CDR3 runs 16 residues. Losses at the gene ends were 1 base for V and 4 bases for J; bases not matched to a gene: 6. Germline CDR1 reads SEHNR; CDR2 reads FQNEAQ (reference sequence). DNA of the CDR3: TGTGCCAGCAGCTTAGGGGGCCAGGGGGCTTACAATGAGCAGTTCTTC. Protein product: CASSLGGQGAYNEQFF.

This sequence joins TRBV14 and TRBJ2-3; 14 bases are shared with TRBD2. Germline V lookup: CDR1 SGHDN, CDR2 FVKESK. This CDR3 has 18 amino acids. The trim removed 3 bases at V and 3 bases at J, leaving 8 bases unmatched. CDR3 sequence: CASSQDPGLAGETDTQYF. CDR3 nucleotide sequence: TGTGCCAGCAGCCAGGACCCGGGACTAGCGGGAGAGACAGATACGCAGTATTTT.

The J gene is TRBJ2-6, the V gene TRBV7-3; no clear D. CDR1 is SGHTA, CDR2 FQGTGA, per germline. Trimming left V 5 bases short and J 2 bases short, with 7 bases between. The CDR3 spans 14 residues. The CDR3 region is CASSAKAGANVLTF. The CDR3 DNA follows: TGTGCCAGCAGCGCCAAGGCTGGGGCCAACGTCCTGACTTTC.

The chain has TRBV5-6 and TRBJ2-3; D gene ambiguous. Trimming took off 4 bases at V and 4 bases at J, with 7 bases between the two ends. Germline loops: CDR1 SGHDT, CDR2 YYEEEE. CDR3 length: 12 amino acids. As DNA, the CDR3 is TGTGCCAGCAGCATCCGTGCAGATACGCAGTATTTT. Protein: CASSIRADTQYF.

J is TRBJ1-1 and V is TRBV9; TRBD1 aligns across 8 bases. In germline, CDR1 is SGDLS, CDR2 YYNGEE. The J segment lost 11 bases and the V segment lost 1 base, leaving 4 bases of the junction unmatched. The CDR3 length is 12 residues. This CDR3 reads CASSVSGGDAFF. CDR3 nucleotide sequence: TGTGCCAGCAGCGTATCAGGGGGCGACGCTTTCTTT.

The chain employs TRBV28 and TRBJ1-5; D may be TRBD1 (6 bases). Trimming shortened V by 5 bases and J by 5 bases, and 19 bases separated the two germline ends. This CDR3 is 16 amino acids long. CDR1 and CDR2 (germline): MDHEN, SYDVKM. The CDR3 sequence: CASSPRGAGVDQPQHF. The CDR3 region has the DNA TGTGCCAGCAGTCCCCGCGGGGCAGGGGTGGATCAGCCCCAGCATTTT.

The CDR3 sequence: CASSLTDWGYTF. The CDR3 bases are TGTGCCAGCAGCTTGACGGACTGGGGTTACACCTTC. The chain carries TRBV13 and TRBJ1-2; D gene ambiguous. The CDR3 runs 12 residues. The germline V gene has CDR1 PRHDT and CDR2 FYEKMQ (reference sequence). Trimming took 3 bases from V and 11 from J, leaving 13 bases between them.

The V call is TRBV5-1, the J call TRBJ2-3; 8 positions match TRBD2. The V gene's germline CDR1 is SGHRS and CDR2 YFSETQ. Trimming removed 3 bases from V and 1 base from J; junction bases left unmatched: 1. The CDR3 spans 14 residues. The CDR3 sequence is CASSSGGGTDTQYF. CDR3 in DNA: TGCGCCAGCAGCTCCGGGGGGGGCACAGATACGCAGTATTTT. Full variable domain (outside the CDR3, taken from reference TRBV5-1 and TRBJ2-3): KAGVTQTPRYLIKTRGQQVTLSCSPISGHRSVSWYQQTPGQGLQFLFEYFSETQRNKGNFPGRFSGRQFSNSRSEMNVSTLELGDSALYLCASSSGGGTDTQYFGPGTRLTVL.